The next 24 T cell receptor beta chains were all read from a single sample in a study of long-term antiretroviral therapy in people with HIV. An immunoSEQ assay, version v3.0, was performed at survey level. Data came from immunoSEQ multiplex PCR; TCRdb stores just in-frame clones and leaves some out. The sample carries about 36,000 clones, over 75% recorded once. Specimen: unsorted PBMCs, collected 0.6 years after starting antiretroviral therapy. The receptors come from a young man with HIV.

To note about this clone: The identical CDR3 is also encoded by other nucleotide sequences in the sample. The chain is built from TRBV11-2 and TRBJ2-7, with D unresolved. Trimming pared 3 bases from V and 1 base from J, leaving 4 bases between. Germline V gene sequence: CDR1 SGHAT, CDR2 FQNNGV. This CDR3 has 12 residues. The chain's CDR3 is CASSLGSYEQYF. Written as DNA, the CDR3 is TGTGCCAGCAGCTTGGGGTCCTACGAGCAGTACTTC.

The chain combines TRBV12-5 with TRBJ2-1; tentatively, D is TRBD1 or TRBD2 (6 bases each). In germline, CDR1 is LGHNT, CDR2 FRNRAP. V lost 1 base, J lost 12 bases, and 13 bases lay in between. CDR3 length equals 13 residues. CDR3 sequence reads: CASGLGTGGRQFF. Written as DNA, the CDR3 is TGTGCTAGTGGTTTGGGAACTGGGGGGCGGCAGTTCTTC.

This clone was detected only once. The chain links TRBV6-5 to TRBJ2-1; unclear D gene. The CDR3 has 12 residues. V shed 5 bases and J shed 8 bases, with 10 bases lying between them. Germline V CDR1 and CDR2: MNHEY, SVGAGI. This CDR3 reads CASSRPPDEQFF. CDR3 coding DNA: TGTGCCAGCAGTAGGCCCCCTGATGAGCAGTTCTTC.

The rearrangement links TRBV6-5 to TRBJ1-1; a possible D gene is TRBD1 (5 bases). The CDR3 is 15 amino acids. Germline lookup yields CDR1 MNHEY and CDR2 SVGAGI. Trimming took 2 bases from V and 2 from J, leaving 12 bases between them. CDR3 protein: CASSYTGHRNTEAFF. For the CDR3, the DNA is TGTGCCAGCAGTTACACAGGACATCGCAACACTGAAGCTTTCTTT.

About this clone: The limits of the CDR3 on the DNA are not certain, so only TCRdb's listed CDR3 is given. This chain joins TRBV28 and TRBJ2-7; TRBD2 is the table's D call and was not checked against the DNA. 15 amino acids form the CDR3, both terminal residues included. Germline values: CDR1 MDHEN, CDR2 SYDVKM. The CDR3 reads CASSSSGLAGNEQYF.

This chain links TRBV2 with TRBJ2-3; 7 nucleotides line up with TRBD1. Germline trimming cut 5 bases from V and 2 bases from J; bases unmatched to any gene: 1. CDR3 length: 13 amino acids. Per germline, CDR1 SNHLY and CDR2 FYNNEI. The CDR3 bases are TGTGCCAGCAGTACAGGGGTCACAGATACGCAGTATTTT. Translating gives CASSTGVTDTQYF.

The chain employs TRBV5-1 and TRBJ1-2; perhaps TRBD1 as D (5 bases). The V gene's germline CDR1 is SGHRS and CDR2 YFSETQ. The length of the CDR3 is 15 residues. V lost 1 base and J 3 bases, leaving 13 bases between the germline ends. The CDR3 sequence is CASSLLGEGDYGYTF. CDR3 DNA sequence: TGCGCCAGCAGCTTGTTGGGGGAAGGAGACTATGGCTACACCTTC.

This chain connects TRBV4-3 to TRBJ1-1; D is unresolved. The V gene's germline CDR1 is LGHNA and CDR2 YSLEER. There are 16 residues in the CDR3. Between the trimmed V and J ends, which lost 0 bases and 6 bases, there was a span of 17 bases. CDR3 residues: CASSQEYSTLGPEAFF. CDR3 in DNA: TGCGCCAGCAGCCAAGAGTACTCCACCTTGGGCCCTGAAGCTTTCTTT.

The CDR3 here is CASSLSSAAGFGKLFF. In DNA form, the CDR3 reads TGTGCCAGCAGTTTATCCTCGGCCGCGGGGTTTGGAAAACTGTTTTTT. The rearrangement uses TRBV28 and TRBJ1-4; D is uncertain. This CDR3 comprises 16 residues. Deletions cut 1 base from V and 10 bases from J, with 19 bases between. CDR1 MDHEN and CDR2 SYDVKM come from the germline V gene.

The rearrangement links TRBV6-6 to TRBJ1-4; 8 bases map to TRBD1. V shed 6 bases, J shed 8 bases, and the junction held 11 bases outside the gene matches. Germline values: CDR1 MNHNY, CDR2 SVGAGI (reference sequence). The CDR3 covers 15 residues. CDR3 loop: CASRPPGQGGEKLFF. In nucleotides, the CDR3 is TGTGCCAGCAGACCCCCCGGACAGGGAGGCGAAAAACTGTTTTTT.

This clone showed up just a few times. This sequence joins TRBV20-1 and TRBJ2-7, with D unclear. This CDR3 contains 11 residues. The V gene lost 1 base and the J gene lost 5 bases, with 6 bases spanning the gap. Germline V gene lookup returns CDR1 DFQATT and CDR2 SNEGSKA (reference sequence). The CDR3 DNA sequence: TGCAGTGCTAGAGGGCGCCACGAGCAGTACTTC. It encodes CSARGRHEQYF.

V and J are TRBV11-2 and TRBJ1-1, with D uncertain. The CDR3 has 15 amino acids. CDR1 is SGHAT, CDR2 FQNNGV, per germline. The V end lost 0 bases, the J end lost 4 bases, and 12 bases lay between the germline ends. CDR3 amino acids: CASSLDGWGTTEAFF. In DNA form, the CDR3 reads TGTGCCAGCAGCTTAGACGGGTGGGGAACCACTGAAGCTTTCTTT.

CDR3 sequence (DNA): TGTGCCAGCAGCCCTGGCGGGCGTACCTACGAGCAGTACTTC. Protein: CASSPGGRTYEQYF. The chain couples TRBV28 to TRBJ2-7; TRBD2 is a possible D gene (5 bases). Germline CDR1 reads MDHEN; CDR2 reads SYDVKM. The CDR3 sequence is 14 residues long. V shed 6 bases and J shed 2 bases, with 14 bases lying between them.

V is TRBV5-1 and J is TRBJ2-7, with D possibly being TRBD1 (5 bases). There are 12 residues in the CDR3. CDR1 and CDR2 from the germline V gene are SGHRS and YFSETQ. V was trimmed by 4 bases and J by 6 bases, leaving 11 bases between them. CDR3 amino acids: CASSIDSSEQYF. Written as DNA, the CDR3 is TGCGCCAGCAGCATTGACAGTTCCGAGCAGTACTTC.

The chain links TRBV6-5 to TRBJ2-7; D may match TRBD1 or TRBD2 (5 bases each). The CDR3 is 15 amino acids. Germline-derived CDR1 and CDR2 are MNHEY and SVGAGI. Deletions cut 0 bases from V and 3 bases from J, with 12 bases between. CDR3 sequence reads: CASSYSAGRGYEQYF. Here the CDR3 DNA reads TGTGCCAGCAGTTACTCGGCAGGGAGAGGCTACGAGCAGTACTTC.

A word on this clone: Other DNA sequences in the same sample also yield this CDR3. J is TRBJ2-2 and V is TRBV9; D ambiguous. The CDR3 is 13 amino acids. CDR1 is SGDLS and CDR2 is YYNGEE in the germline V gene. Trimming took 0 bases from V and 5 from J, leaving 5 bases between them. In DNA, the CDR3 is TGTGCCAGCAGCGTAGCGAGTACCGGGGAGCTGTTTTTT. It is translated as CASSVASTGELFF.

This clone was seen just once. The chain recombines TRBV25-1 with TRBJ1-4; D is undetermined. CDR3 length: 14 residues. Per the germline V gene, CDR1 is MGHDK and CDR2 is SYGVNS. V lost 6 bases and J lost 4, with 12 bases in between. The CDR3 is CASRGAGLNEKLFF. The CDR3 bases are TGTGCCAGCAGGGGAGCCGGACTTAATGAAAAACTGTTTTTT. The whole variable domain, filled in from reference TRBV25-1 and TRBJ1-4, reads EADIYQTPRYLVIGTGKKITLECSQTMGHDKMYWYQQDPGMELHLIHYSYGVNSTEKGDLSSESTVSRIRTEHFPLTLESARPSHTSQYLCASRGAGLNEKLFFGSGTQLSVL.

The gene calls are TRBV18 and TRBJ2-7; D gene uncertain. The CDR3 spans 16 residues. Trimming pared 3 bases from V and 3 bases from J, leaving 18 bases between. Germline V gene data show CDR1 as KGHSH and CDR2 as LQKENI. The CDR3 region has the DNA TGTGCCAGCTCACCCGGCAGCATTAACGACGACTACGAGCAGTACTTC. As protein: CASSPGSINDDYEQYF.

The V gene is TRBV5-6, the J gene TRBJ2-7, with 7 nucleotides matching TRBD1. V trimming: 0 bases; J trimming: 3 bases; junction bases outside the gene matches: 0. The CDR3 runs 13 residues. The germline gives CDR1 SGHDT, CDR2 YYEEEE. In DNA, the CDR3 is TGTGCCAGCAGCTTGGGGACAGGCTACGAGCAGTACTTC. It translates to CASSLGTGYEQYF.

Notes on this clone: One junction end disagrees with the germline gene, perhaps due to a read error. Additional DNA sequences in this sample encode the identical CDR3. The genes are TRBV30 and TRBJ1-2, with D maybe TRBD1 (5 bases). There are 12 residues in the CDR3. CDR1 is GTSNPN and CDR2 is SVGIG in the germline V gene (reference sequence). CDR3 in DNA: TGTGCTTGGAGTCTTGACAGCCGGGGCTACACCTTC. It yields the protein CAWSLDSRGYTF. Complete variable domain (other parts from reference TRBV30 and TRBJ1-2): SQTIHQWPATLVQPVGSPLSLECTVEGTSNPNLYWYRQAAGRGLQLLFYSVGIGQISSEVPQNLSASRPQDRQFILSSKKLLLSDSGFYLCAWSLDSRGYTFGSGTRLTVV.

CDR3 nucleotides: TGTGCCAGCAGGTACGACAGGATGAACACTGAAGCTTTCTTT. The encoded protein is CASRYDRMNTEAFF. The chain carries TRBV28 and TRBJ1-1; perhaps TRBD1 as D (6 bases). V was pared by 6 bases and J by 0 bases, with 11 bases between. Germline loops: CDR1 MDHEN, CDR2 SYDVKM. The CDR3 has 14 amino acids.

The DNA for the CDR3 is TGCGCCAGCAGCCAAGAGGCAGAATTCCCTAGCACAGATACGCAGTATTTT. This codes for CASSQEAEFPSTDTQYF. The rearrangement uses TRBV4-3 and TRBJ2-3, with D uncertain. V was cut by 0 bases and J by 0 bases, with 13 bases left in between. The germline V gene has CDR1 LGHNA and CDR2 YSLEER. This CDR3 is 17 amino acids long.

This clone appeared once. The chain joins TRBV7-2 to TRBJ2-7; 10 nucleotides line up with TRBD2. V was pared by 1 base and J by 5 bases, with 5 bases of the junction left unmatched. CDR3 length: 15 residues. The germline CDR1 and CDR2 sequences are SGHTA and FQGNSA. The CDR3 loop is CASSLGLAGVDEQYF. CDR3 sequence (DNA): TGTGCCAGCAGCTTAGGGCTAGCGGGAGTGGACGAGCAGTACTTC.

The rearrangement joins TRBV4-2 to TRBJ1-5, with TRBD1 identical over 7 bases. Germline lookup yields CDR1 LGHNA and CDR2 YNFKEQ. This CDR3 is 15 amino acids long. V lost 5 bases and J lost 1; bases outside the gene matches: 5. CDR3 sequence (DNA): TGTGCCAGCAGCTCGAGGGGGCAAAGCAATCAGCCCCAGCATTTT. Protein: CASSSRGQSNQPQHF.